The 26 T cell receptor beta chains given below trace back to one sample, sequenced in a study of CXCR3-negative and CXCR3-positive naive CD8 T cells. Study findings and constraints: Hydrophobicity of TRB CDR3s was greater in CXCR3-positive naive cells than in CXCR3-negative naive cells.

No antigens are known for them. UMI-labeled 5' RACE yielded the TRB cDNA libraries. No DNA is given; TCRdb re-called the 5' RACE reads and lists each CDR3 protein once. The sample table includes around 6,800 distinct CDR3 sequences. Sequences were obtained from naive CXCR3+ CD8+ T cells from blood. Specified subset: CD45RO-CCR7+CD27+CD95- naive CD8+ T cells expressing CXCR3 (TNR3+). These receptors all come from a human donor in good health. Some clones in this sample may be carry-over from other donors' samples.

The rearrangement joins TRBV27 to TRBJ1-1. The CDR3 is 11 amino acids. CDR1 is MNHEY, CDR2 SMNVEV, per germline (reference sequence). Here the CDR3 reads CASSLGTEAFF.

This clonotype is labeled medium-sized based on frequency. The chain couples TRBV29-1 to TRBJ2-3. Germline values: CDR1 SQVTM, CDR2 ANQGSEA. The CDR3 is 14 amino acids. The CDR3 protein is CSVVDWAAVDTQYF.

The CDR3 loop is CAIKTGRTGELFF. V gene TRBV10-3 combines with J gene TRBJ2-2; there is no DNA to check the TCRdb D call of TRBD2. The CDR3 has 13 residues. The germline V gene has CDR1 ENHRY and CDR2 SYGVKD.

This chain joins TRBV14 and TRBJ2-7. The germline CDR1 and CDR2 sequences are SGHDN and FVKESK. CDR3 length: 14 amino acids. CDR3 region: CASSPHGFYNEQYF.

The chain links TRBV27 to TRBJ1-2; lacking DNA, the TRBD1 call made by TCRdb goes unchecked. Germline CDR1 and CDR2: MNHEY and SMNVEV (reference sequence). The CDR3 is made up of 13 amino acids. This chain's CDR3 is CASSLRTGVGYTF.

Considering frequency, this clonotype is medium-sized (0.01 to 0.1%). The gene calls are TRBV7-6 and TRBJ2-3; TCRdb returns TRBD1, unconfirmable since there is no DNA. The CDR3 runs 14 residues. CDR1 is SGHVS and CDR2 is FNYEAQ in the germline V gene. CDR3 in amino acids: CASSSRGGTDTQYF.

Its frequency marks this clonotype as medium-sized (0.01 to 0.1%). The chain employs TRBV10-3 and TRBJ1-2. From germline, CDR1 is ENHRY and CDR2 SYGVKD. The CDR3 sequence is 13 residues long. This CDR3 is CAISESGVLGYTF.

J is TRBJ2-7 and V is TRBV2; TCRdb's D call of TRBD1 is untestable without DNA. Germline assignment: CDR1 SNHLY and CDR2 FYNNEI. This CDR3 comprises 15 residues. The CDR3 loop is CASWHAGQGPHEQYF.

The chain uses TRBV11-2 and TRBJ2-7; TCRdb returns TRBD1, unconfirmable since there is no DNA. This CDR3 spans 13 amino acids. Germline assignment: CDR1 SGHAT and CDR2 FQNNGV. The CDR3 loop is CASSPRLGDEQYF.

The V call is TRBV7-9, the J call TRBJ2-7; the TRBD1 assignment by TCRdb is unverifiable without DNA. Looked up from germline, CDR1 is SEHNR and CDR2 is FQNEAQ (reference sequence). The CDR3 contains 15 residues. This CDR3 reads CASSSAGLDSYEQYF.

This clonotype registers medium-sized by frequency. The genes are TRBV7-9 and TRBJ1-2; without DNA, the TCRdb call of TRBD1 cannot be checked. The germline CDR1 and CDR2 sequences are SEHNR and FQNEAQ (reference sequence). CDR3 length equals 12 residues. CDR3 region: CASSSLAQENTF.

By frequency, this clonotype is medium-sized. The chain employs TRBV29-1 and TRBJ2-1; TCRdb indicates TRBD1, and absent DNA this call remains unverified. The V gene's germline CDR1 is SQVTM and CDR2 ANQGSEA. CDR3 size: 12 residues. CDR3 sequence: CSVGGQAGEQFF.

This clonotype is identified as medium-sized from frequency. CDR3 amino acids: CSVVGQDGPQHF. The V gene is TRBV29-1, the J gene TRBJ1-5. CDR1 SQVTM and CDR2 ANQGSEA come from the germline V gene. CDR3 length: 12 amino acids. The whole variable domain, filled in from reference TRBV29-1 and TRBJ1-5, reads SAVISQKPSRDICQRGTSLTIQCQVDSQVTMMFWYRQQPGQSLTLIATANQGSEATYESGFVIDKFPISRPNLTFSTLTVSNMSPEDSSIYLCSVVGQDGPQHFGDGTRLSIL.

The chain is built from TRBV9 and TRBJ2-7; the D gene TCRdb calls, TRBD1, cannot be checked with no DNA. CDR3 length: 13 amino acids. Germline V gene sequence: CDR1 SGDLS, CDR2 YYNGEE. This CDR3 reads CASSATGGHEQYF.

CDR3 residues: CASSSLLGFHEQFF. V usage is TRBV5-1 and J usage is TRBJ2-1; TCRdb picks TRBD2, but there is no DNA to check that call. Germline V gene lookup returns CDR1 SGHRS and CDR2 YFSETQ. CDR3 length equals 14 residues.

According to its frequency, this clonotype is medium-sized. The gene calls are TRBV12-5 and TRBJ2-5; as DNA is missing, the TRBD2 call by TCRdb cannot be tested. Per germline, CDR1 LGHNT and CDR2 FRNRAP. The CDR3 spans 15 residues. This chain's CDR3 is CASGETSEAQETQYF. Full variable domain (remainder filled in from reference TRBV12-5 and TRBJ2-5): DARVTQTPRHKVTEMGQEVTMRCQPILGHNTVFWYRQTMMQGLELLAYFRNRAPLDDSGMPKDRFSAEMPDATLATLKIQPSEPRDSAVYFCASGETSEAQETQYFGPGTRLLVL.

This clonotype is called medium-sized based on its frequency. The chain carries TRBV7-9 and TRBJ2-3; the TRBD2 assignment by TCRdb is unverifiable without DNA. CDR3 length: 18 amino acids. Looked up from germline, CDR1 is SEHNR and CDR2 is FQNEAQ (reference sequence). The CDR3 sequence is CASSNTSGGLLGTDTQYF.

By frequency, this clonotype registers medium-sized (0.01 to 0.1%). The rearrangement links TRBV12-3 or TRBV12-4 to TRBJ1-1; without DNA, the TCRdb call of TRBD1 cannot be checked. This CDR3 has 13 residues. CDR3 amino acids: CASSQQGTTEAFF.

The chain carries TRBV29-1 and TRBJ2-1; TCRdb returns TRBD1, unconfirmable since there is no DNA. Germline CDR1 is SQVTM and CDR2 is ANQGSEA. This CDR3 spans 12 amino acids. The CDR3 loop is CSAGQSYNEQFF.

The chain recombines TRBV29-1 with TRBJ2-5; there is no DNA to check the TCRdb D call of TRBD2. Germline assignment: CDR1 SQVTM and CDR2 ANQGSEA. The length of the CDR3 is 15 residues. The CDR3 reads CSVEGAGGPEETQYF.

The chain employs TRBV29-1 and TRBJ2-2; TCRdb's D gene call, TRBD2, goes unchecked for lack of DNA. The CDR3 is 13 residues long. The germline gives CDR1 SQVTM, CDR2 ANQGSEA. CDR3: CSFRREDTGELFF.

Judged by frequency, this clonotype is medium-sized. The V call is TRBV29-1, the J call TRBJ2-1. The CDR3 is 13 residues long. Germline lookup yields CDR1 SQVTM and CDR2 ANQGSEA. This chain's CDR3 is CSVEEAPHNEQFF.

This sequence joins TRBV7-9 and TRBJ2-3; with no DNA, the TCRdb D assignment of TRBD1 cannot be verified. This CDR3 comprises 15 residues. CDR1 SEHNR and CDR2 FQNEAQ come from the germline V gene (reference sequence). The CDR3 loop reads CASSPPSGEADTQYF.

According to its frequency, this clonotype is medium-sized. The rearrangement joins TRBV15 to TRBJ2-7; without DNA, the TCRdb call of TRBD1 cannot be checked. The CDR3 consists of 15 residues. Germline V gene sequence: CDR1 LNHNV, CDR2 YYDKDF (reference sequence). The CDR3 sequence: CATSRARTGTYEQYF.

This clonotype ranks as medium-sized (0.01 to 0.1%) in terms of frequency. This chain connects TRBV29-1 to TRBJ2-1; TCRdb returns TRBD2, unconfirmable since there is no DNA. The V gene's germline CDR1 is SQVTM and CDR2 ANQGSEA. The CDR3 is made up of 12 amino acids. The CDR3 sequence is CSVTGPGGEQFF.

In terms of frequency, this clonotype is medium-sized (0.01 to 0.1%). CDR3 protein: CSVVGTANTGELFF. This rearrangement joins TRBV29-1 to TRBJ2-2; as DNA is missing, the TRBD1 call by TCRdb cannot be tested. This CDR3 region has 14 residues. CDR1 and CDR2 from the germline V gene are SQVTM and ANQGSEA.